This T cell receptor (beta chain) came from a study of T cell repertoires in cytomegalovirus infection. Study context: From public TCR beta signatures came an indication of both CMV infection and matching HLA type. The study's findings and limits: Across the ex vivo response, the dominant clonotypes were HLA-C-restricted CMV-specific TCR beta clonotypes. Public TCR beta family frequency separated CMV-and-HLA carriers, including in an independent cohort.

Points on this clonotype: Its antigen is as yet unknown.

Looked up from germline, CDR1 is KGHDR and CDR2 is SFDVKD. The germline V and J ends were trimmed by 8 bases and 7 bases, with 13 bases remaining between them. The CDR3 has 13 amino acids. TCRdb analysed the reads with MiXCR anew, one entry per CDR3 protein. Of almost 500,000 distinct CDR3 sequences listed, roughly 12% are singletons. The chain couples TRBV24-1 to TRBJ2-2, with D perhaps TRBD1 (6 bases). The TCR sequence derives from a human donor in good health (CMV status not recorded). Some clones in this sample may be carry-over from other donors' samples. What was sequenced was PBMCs. CDR3 sequence: CATKGTTGGELFF. As DNA, the CDR3 is TGTGCCACCAAAGGGACAACAGGCGGGGAGCTGTTTTTT.